Presented here are 7 T cell receptor beta chains from one specimen sequenced in a study of OX40 agonist ivuxolimab in advanced cancers. TCRdb's table, derived via immunoSEQ multiplex PCR, lists solely in-frame clones and lacks some. The sample holds roughly 53,000 clones, around 89% seen once. The sequenced sample was CD4+ or CD8+ T cells sorted from blood, obtained in a trial of the OX40 agonist ivuxolimab. The receptors were sampled from an adult with an advanced solid tumor such as melanoma, head and neck, liver or kidney cancer.

This clone was picked up a small number of times. Other DNA variants within this sample encode the same CDR3. The CDR3 reads CASSFTDTQYF. The CDR3 nucleotides read TGTGCCAGCAGCTTTACAGATACGCAGTATTTT. The chain employs TRBV5-4 and TRBJ2-3; D is unclear. The CDR3 runs 11 residues. V gave up 2 bases and J gave up 3 bases, with 1 base separating them. Germline assignment: CDR1 SGHNT and CDR2 YYREEE (reference sequence).

The chain couples TRBV25-1 to TRBJ2-2; D is unclear. The CDR3 has 14 residues. Between the trimmed V and J ends, which lost 0 bases and 6 bases, there was a span of 8 bases. Looked up from germline, CDR1 is MGHDK and CDR2 is SYGVNS. The chain's CDR3 is CASSEYRAAGELFF. For the CDR3, the DNA is TGTGCCAGCAGTGAATATAGGGCCGCCGGGGAGCTGTTTTTT.

This clone occurred a few times. V usage is TRBV5-1 and J usage is TRBJ1-1; 8 bases fit TRBD1. CDR1 is SGHRS and CDR2 is YFSETQ in the germline V gene. There are 14 residues in the CDR3. Trimming cost V 10 bases and J 4 bases; bases outside gene matches: 12. DNA of the CDR3: TGCGCCGGTTCGACAGGGGATAAGGGCACTGAAGCTTTCTTT. This sequence encodes CAGSTGDKGTEAFF.

V usage is TRBV4-2 and J usage is TRBJ2-7; tentative D call: TRBD1 (5 bases). Trimming pared 3 bases from V and 2 bases from J, leaving 11 bases between. This CDR3 contains 14 residues. CDR1 is LGHNA, CDR2 YNFKEQ, per germline. DNA for the CDR3: TGTGCCAGCAGCCATGTAGGGGTTCCCTACGAGCAGTACTTC. It translates to CASSHVGVPYEQYF.

This sequence joins TRBV18 and TRBJ2-3; 11 bases are a match to TRBD2. Per the germline V gene, CDR1 is KGHSH and CDR2 is LQKENI. The J segment lost 0 bases and the V segment lost 1 base, leaving 3 bases of the junction unmatched. The CDR3 sequence is 17 residues long. The CDR3 region is CASSPQGTSGSTDTQYF. DNA of the CDR3: TGTGCCAGCTCACCACAGGGGACTAGCGGTAGCACAGATACGCAGTATTTT.

The gene calls are TRBV7-2 and TRBJ1-3, with 7 bases lining up with TRBD1. This CDR3 spans 16 amino acids. The ends lost 5 bases at V and 0 bases at J; junction bases unmatched: 7. The germline gives CDR1 SGHTA, CDR2 FQGNSA. The CDR3 spells CASSPQGTRSGNTIYF. The CDR3 DNA sequence: TGTGCCAGCAGCCCACAGGGGACGCGCTCTGGAAACACCATATATTTT.

The chain recombines TRBV18 with TRBJ2-5; D perhaps matches TRBD1 (6 bases). Germline V gene lookup returns CDR1 KGHSH and CDR2 LQKENI. Trimming cost V 1 base and J 5 bases, with 11 bases left between them. The CDR3 length is 14 residues. The CDR3 DNA reads as TGTGCCAGCTCACCACGGGTAGGGGGTGAGACCCAGTACTTC. This encodes CASSPRVGGETQYF.